This TCR beta chain was found in a study of CD8 T cells in ankylosing spondylitis. General study points: Roughly 8 highly homologous variants formed a TCR beta motif that appeared characteristic of ankylosing spondylitis blood.

TCRdb reprocessed the 5' RACE reads with MiXCR, giving one entry per CDR3 protein. Of fewer than 550,000 distinct CDR3 sequences listed, about 5.4% are singletons. There are many counts of this clonotype. Its specificity is unknown. This TCR came from a male donor with ankylosing spondylitis. The sample comprised blood, either unsorted or a sorted T cell fraction (not recorded which).

CDR3 amino acids: CASSLGQGSRTGELFF. The CDR3 DNA reads TGTGCCAGCAGCCTGGGACAGGGTTCTCGCACCGGGGAGCTGTTTTTT. This chain connects TRBV5-4 to TRBJ2-2; TRBD1 matches at 9 bases. Germline CDR1 and CDR2: SGHNT and YYREEE (reference sequence). With V trimmed by 4 bases and J by 4 bases, 8 bases remained unmatched. The CDR3 length is 16 residues.